This paragraph reports one TCR beta chain. The antigen is undetermined. This sample was taken from a study of blood T cells in healthy people across ages. In each sample, at least 6.5 million PBMCs were isolated. Trimming removed 3 bases at V and 2 bases at J, with 17 bases between. From germline, CDR1 is DFQATT and CDR2 SNEGSKA (reference sequence). This CDR3 comprises 16 residues. Whole-study results and caveats: Observed TCR beta diversity per million T cells went down as age went up. This fall followed a roughly linear course with age.

Combining a sample-barcoded 5' primer with a J-beta primer mix, a second PCR ran for roughly 7 to 12 cycles. TCRdb recomputed calls from the 5' RACE reads with MiXCR, one row per CDR3 protein. This table has approximately 1.5 million distinct CDR3 sequences, approximately 42% appearing once. Sequencing was done on a sample of blood. This chain links TRBV20-1 with TRBJ2-1, with no clear D. The receptor was derived from a woman younger than 30 in good health. CDR3: CSASDSLRMAYNEQFF. The DNA for the CDR3 is TGCAGTGCTAGCGATAGCCTCCGAATGGCCTACAATGAGCAGTTCTTC.